This T cell receptor beta chain appears in the sequencing data of a study of blood T cells in healthy people across ages. Germline V gives CDR1 KGHSH, CDR2 LQKENI. The CDR3 runs 15 residues. V gave up 5 bases and J gave up 2 bases; unmatched junction bases: 4. The people who gave samples were healthy Caucasians from Russia, aged about 6 to 100. Every sample gave at least 6 micrograms of total RNA when it was extracted. Then a second PCR, running roughly 6 to 11 cycles, was carried out with a sample-barcoded 5' primer and a J-beta primer mix. One entry per CDR3 protein, called by TCRdb with MiXCR from the 5' RACE reads. The sample has 700,000 to 850,000 distinct CDR3 sequences, about 55% seen once. Concerning this clonotype: The antigen is unknown.

Study observations and caveats: Fewer expanded clones and more diversity marked long-lived versus aged donors.

Sequencing used blood. This receptor was taken from a man aged 80 or over in good health. The rearrangement links TRBV18 to TRBJ1-1; 11 positions match TRBD1. The CDR3 coding sequence is TGTGCCAGCTCATCGGGACAGGGGGGCAACACTGAAGCTTTCTTT. Protein product: CASSSGQGGNTEAFF. Drawing the rest from reference TRBV18 and TRBJ1-1, the complete variable domain is NAGVMQNPRHLVRRRGQEARLRCSPMKGHSHVYWYRQLPEEGLKFMVYLQKENIIDESGMPKERFSAEFPKEGPSILRIQQVVRGDSAAYFCASSSGQGGNTEAFFGQGTRLTVV.